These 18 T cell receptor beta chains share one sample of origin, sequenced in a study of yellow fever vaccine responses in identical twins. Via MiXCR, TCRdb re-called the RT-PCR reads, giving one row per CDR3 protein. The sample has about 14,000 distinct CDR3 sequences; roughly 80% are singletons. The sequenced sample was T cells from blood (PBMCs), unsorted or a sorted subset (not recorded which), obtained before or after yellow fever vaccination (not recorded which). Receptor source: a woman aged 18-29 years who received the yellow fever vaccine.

The CDR3 here is CASSKRQGITDTQYF. Here the CDR3 DNA reads TGTGCCAGCAGCAAAAGACAGGGTATAACAGATACGCAGTATTTT. The V and J genes are TRBV5-6 and TRBJ2-3; 7 nucleotides match TRBD1. Looked up from germline, CDR1 is SGHDT and CDR2 is YYEEEE. CDR3 size: 15 residues. Losses at the gene ends were 4 bases for V and 3 bases for J; bases not matched to a gene: 8.

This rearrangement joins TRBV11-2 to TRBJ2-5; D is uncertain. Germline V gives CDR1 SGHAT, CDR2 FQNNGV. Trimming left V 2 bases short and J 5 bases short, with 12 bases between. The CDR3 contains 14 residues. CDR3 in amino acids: CASSLNPTMETQYF. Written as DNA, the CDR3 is TGTGCCAGCAGCTTAAATCCAACAATGGAGACCCAGTACTTC.

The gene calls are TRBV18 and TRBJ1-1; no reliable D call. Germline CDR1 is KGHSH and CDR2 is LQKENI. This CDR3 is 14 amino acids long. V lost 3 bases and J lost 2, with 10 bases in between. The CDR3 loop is CASSPLGSNTEAFF. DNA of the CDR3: TGTGCCAGCTCACCCCTTGGGTCAAACACTGAAGCTTTCTTT. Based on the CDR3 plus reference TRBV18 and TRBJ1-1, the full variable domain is NAGVMQNPRHLVRRRGQEARLRCSPMKGHSHVYWYRQLPEEGLKFMVYLQKENIIDESGMPKERFSAEFPKEGPSILRIQQVVRGDSAAYFCASSPLGSNTEAFFGQGTRLTVV.

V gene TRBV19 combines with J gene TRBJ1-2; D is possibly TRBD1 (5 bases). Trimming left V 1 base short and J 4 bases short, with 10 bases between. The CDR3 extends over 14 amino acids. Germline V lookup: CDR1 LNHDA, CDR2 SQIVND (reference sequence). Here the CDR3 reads CASSIVLDIYGYTF. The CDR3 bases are TGTGCCAGTAGTATAGTCCTGGACATCTATGGCTACACCTTC.

The CDR3 bases are TGCAGTGCTAGGGTCGGGCGCCTCTCCTACAATGAGCAGTTCTTC. Translating gives CSARVGRLSYNEQFF. The chain is built from TRBV20-1 and TRBJ2-1; D gene uncertain. In germline, CDR1 is DFQATT, CDR2 SNEGSKA (reference sequence). V was shortened by 3 bases and J by 0 bases, with 12 bases between the two germline ends. This CDR3 spans 15 amino acids.

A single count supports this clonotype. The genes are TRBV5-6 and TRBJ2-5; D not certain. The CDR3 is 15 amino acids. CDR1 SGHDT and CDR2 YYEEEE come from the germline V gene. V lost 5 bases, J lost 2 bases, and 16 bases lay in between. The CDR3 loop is CASSPGPAPQETQYF. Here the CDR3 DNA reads TGTGCCAGCAGTCCGGGCCCTGCTCCTCAAGAGACCCAGTACTTC.

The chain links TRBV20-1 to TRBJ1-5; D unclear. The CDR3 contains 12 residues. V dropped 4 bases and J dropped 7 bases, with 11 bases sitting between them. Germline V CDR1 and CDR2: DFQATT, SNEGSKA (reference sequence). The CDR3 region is CSATLGTQPQHF. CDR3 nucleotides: TGCAGTGCTACTCTGGGAACGCAGCCCCAGCATTTT.

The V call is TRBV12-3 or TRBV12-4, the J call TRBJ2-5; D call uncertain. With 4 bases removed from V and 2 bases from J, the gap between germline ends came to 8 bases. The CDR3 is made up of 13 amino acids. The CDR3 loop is CASSSRSQETQYF. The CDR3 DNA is TGTGCCAGCAGTTCGCGGTCACAAGAGACCCAGTACTTC.

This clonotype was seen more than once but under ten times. This CDR3 is CASSYGGTINQPQHF. The CDR3, as DNA: TGTGCCAGCAGTTACGGGGGGACAATCAATCAGCCCCAGCATTTT. J is TRBJ1-5 and V is TRBV28, with D possibly TRBD1 on 6 matching bases. Trimming pared 4 bases from V and 3 bases from J, leaving 13 bases between. Germline V gene data show CDR1 as MDHEN and CDR2 as SYDVKM. This CDR3 has 15 amino acids.

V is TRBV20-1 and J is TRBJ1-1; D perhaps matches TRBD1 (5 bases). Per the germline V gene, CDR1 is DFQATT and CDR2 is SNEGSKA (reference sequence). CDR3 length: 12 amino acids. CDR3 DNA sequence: TGCAGCGCAAACAGGCCGAACACTGAAGCTTTCTTT. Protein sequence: CSANRPNTEAFF.

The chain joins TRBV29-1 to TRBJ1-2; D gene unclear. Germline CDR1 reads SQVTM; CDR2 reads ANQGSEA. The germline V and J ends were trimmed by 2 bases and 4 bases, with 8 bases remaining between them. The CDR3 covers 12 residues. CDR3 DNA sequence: TGCAGCGTTGAATCCAGCGCCTATGGCTACACCTTC. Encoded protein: CSVESSAYGYTF.

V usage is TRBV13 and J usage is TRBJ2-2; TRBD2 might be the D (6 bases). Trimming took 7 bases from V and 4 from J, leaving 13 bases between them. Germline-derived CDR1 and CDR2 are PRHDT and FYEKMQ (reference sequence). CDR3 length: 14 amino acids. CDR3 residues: CASTASVLTGELFF. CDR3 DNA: TGTGCCAGCACGGCTAGCGTACTCACCGGGGAGCTGTTTTTT.

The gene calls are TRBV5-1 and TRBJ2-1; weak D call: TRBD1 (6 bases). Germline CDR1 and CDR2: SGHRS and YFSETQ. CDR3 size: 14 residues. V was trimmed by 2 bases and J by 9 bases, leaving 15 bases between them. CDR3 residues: CASSFRDKFTEQFF. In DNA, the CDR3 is TGCGCCAGCAGCTTCAGGGACAAGTTCACTGAGCAGTTCTTC. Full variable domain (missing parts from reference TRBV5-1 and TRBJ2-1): KAGVTQTPRYLIKTRGQQVTLSCSPISGHRSVSWYQQTPGQGLQFLFEYFSETQRNKGNFPGRFSGRQFSNSRSEMNVSTLELGDSALYLCASSFRDKFTEQFFGPGTRLTVL.

The CDR3 loop reads CASNPRELTTDTQYF. CDR3 coding DNA: TGTGCCAGCAATCCTAGGGAACTTACCACAGATACGCAGTATTTT. V gene TRBV2 combines with J gene TRBJ2-3, with D unclear. CDR1 and CDR2 from the germline V gene are SNHLY and FYNNEI. The CDR3 sequence is 15 residues long. Trimming stripped 7 bases from V and 2 bases from J, with 16 bases between.

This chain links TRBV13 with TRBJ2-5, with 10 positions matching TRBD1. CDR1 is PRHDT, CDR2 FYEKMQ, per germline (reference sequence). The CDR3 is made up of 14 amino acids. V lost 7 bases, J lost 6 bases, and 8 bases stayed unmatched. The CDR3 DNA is TGTGCCAGCACCCGAGGGACAGGGGTTAAGACCCAGTACTTC. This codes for CASTRGTGVKTQYF.

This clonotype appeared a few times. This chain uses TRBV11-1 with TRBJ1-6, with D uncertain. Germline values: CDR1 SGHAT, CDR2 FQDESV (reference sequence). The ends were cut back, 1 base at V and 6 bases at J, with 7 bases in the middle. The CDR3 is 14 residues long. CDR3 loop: CASSLEQTNSPLHF. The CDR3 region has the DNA TGTGCCAGCAGCTTAGAACAGACTAATTCACCCCTCCACTTT.

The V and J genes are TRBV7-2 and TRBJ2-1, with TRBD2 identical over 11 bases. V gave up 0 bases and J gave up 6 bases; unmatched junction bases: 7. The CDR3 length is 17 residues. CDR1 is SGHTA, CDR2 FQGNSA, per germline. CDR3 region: CASSLAGPGLAVNEQFF. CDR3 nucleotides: TGTGCCAGCAGCTTAGCGGGTCCGGGACTAGCGGTCAATGAGCAGTTCTTC.

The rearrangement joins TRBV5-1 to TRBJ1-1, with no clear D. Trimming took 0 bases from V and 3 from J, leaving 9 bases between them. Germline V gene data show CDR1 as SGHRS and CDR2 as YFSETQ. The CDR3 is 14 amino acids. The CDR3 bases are TGCGCCAGCAGCTTGGAAACTAGGGACACTGAAGCTTTCTTT. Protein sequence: CASSLETRDTEAFF.